There are a few counts of the clone carrying this T cell receptor (beta chain). Its cognate antigen is unknown. V was shortened by 2 bases and J by 8 bases, with 10 bases between the two germline ends. The CDR3 consists of 14 residues. Germline V gene sequence: CDR1 KGHSH, CDR2 LQKENI. This record comes from a study of CD8 T cells in ankylosing spondylitis. TCRdb recomputed calls from the 5' RACE reads with MiXCR, one row per CDR3 protein. The data show about 390,000 distinct CDR3 sequences, 20% to 25% seen once. Regarding the study as a whole: Blood of patients with ankylosing spondylitis appeared to be characterized by a TCR beta motif of several highly homologous variants. Within matched ankylosing spondylitis synovial fluid, disease-linked clones were reportedly significantly enriched.

The chain uses TRBV18 and TRBJ1-6; no clear D. Sample: blood, either unsorted or a sorted T cell fraction (not recorded which). The sequence came from a male donor with ankylosing spondylitis. The CDR3 nucleotides read TGTGCCAGCTCACCATCCCGGGTAGATTCACCCCTCCACTTT. It is translated as CASSPSRVDSPLHF.